This T cell receptor beta chain was sequenced in a study of cytomegalovirus exposure and HLA in healthy donors. Study-level results: Cytomegalovirus status was reportedly diagnosed by the classifier with high sensitivity and specificity. Most TCR beta V segments were productive about 87% or about 30% of the time in an earlier analysis. A later analysis linked around 17,000 TCR beta sequences to HLA alleles at 0.05 false discovery rate.

Those who donated were healthy bone marrow donors. PCR primers comprised 60 Vbeta and 13 Jbeta primers. Method: immunoSEQ multiplex PCR; TCRdb's copy keeps in-frame clones and lacks some. The repertoire has 70,000 to 90,000 clones, 75% to 85% of them found once; the top ten carry approximately 17%. Regarding this clone: The antigen is undetermined.

The CDR3 is 19 amino acids. Trimming at V came to 2 bases and at J to 0 bases, leaving 9 bases not matched to a gene. Per germline, CDR1 MNHEY and CDR2 SMNVEV (reference sequence). The TCR was taken from a man between 65 and 85 years old in good health and CMV-seropositive. The sequencing sample was made of PBMCs. The genes are TRBV27 and TRBJ1-6; 8 nucleotides match TRBD1. CDR3: CASSLPTGDFFSYNSPLHF. Here the CDR3 DNA reads TGTGCCAGCAGTTTACCGACAGGGGATTTTTTCTCCTATAATTCACCCCTCCACTTT.